The 8 T cell receptor beta chains in this list originate from one sample, sequenced in a study of T cell repertoires in cytomegalovirus infection. TCRdb independently ran MiXCR on the reads; one entry per CDR3 protein. The table includes around 740,000 distinct CDR3 sequences, under 40% detected once. Sequencing input: PBMCs. The receptors stem from a human donor in good health (CMV status not recorded). Some clones in this sample may be carry-over from other donors' samples.

J is TRBJ2-5 and V is TRBV12-3 or TRBV12-4; D remains unclear. This CDR3 spans 15 amino acids. V gave up 0 bases and J gave up 1 base, with 9 bases separating them. CDR3 coding DNA: TGTGCCAGCAGTTTAGCGGTTTGGAGCCAAGAGACCCAGTACTTC. The encoded protein is CASSLAVWSQETQYF.

This clonotype was picked up many times. The chain is built from TRBV7-9 and TRBJ2-7; D might be TRBD1 (6 bases). Germline V gene lookup returns CDR1 SEHNR and CDR2 FQNEAQ (reference sequence). Trimming left V 5 bases short and J 2 bases short, with 16 bases between. The CDR3 spans 15 residues. The CDR3 reads CASSHGTTSPYEQYF. The CDR3 DNA reads as TGTGCCAGCAGCCACGGGACAACCTCCCCCTACGAGCAGTACTTC.

To note about this clonotype: One junction end does not reproduce the germline sequence, and a read error may be involved. The chain uses TRBV29-1 and TRBJ2-7; 14 nucleotides agree with TRBD2. Looked up from germline, CDR1 is SQVTM and CDR2 is ANQGSEA. CDR3 size: 15 residues. The CDR3 bases are TGCAGCGTTGTTCTAGGGACTAGCGGGAGTTACGAGCAGTCCTTC. This translates into CSVVLGTSGSYEQSF.

This clonotype was detected only a few times. This rearrangement joins TRBV4-1 to TRBJ2-7; either TRBD1 or TRBD2 may fit D (6 bases each). The ends were cut back, 1 base at V and 0 bases at J, with 10 bases in the middle. The germline V gene has CDR1 MGHRA and CDR2 YSYEKL. This CDR3 spans 15 amino acids. The CDR3 DNA reads as TGCGCCAGCAGCCAAGTAGGGGGGCTCTCCTACGAGCAGTACTTC. Residues: CASSQVGGLSYEQYF.

This clonotype was observed a handful of times. The chain couples TRBV28 to TRBJ2-5; D is tentatively TRBD1 or TRBD2 (6 bases each). Germline V gives CDR1 MDHEN, CDR2 SYDVKM. This CDR3 has 18 residues. Trimming stripped 3 bases from V and 6 bases from J, with 26 bases between. DNA of the CDR3: TGTGCCAGCAGTTTTCGAGGCAGGTGGGGGGCTAGTAGGAAGACCCAGTACTTC. Its translation: CASSFRGRWGASRKTQYF. The variable domain in full, completed from reference TRBV28 and TRBJ2-5, reads DVKVTQSSRYLVKRTGEKVFLECVQDMDHENMFWYRQDPGLGLRLIYFSYDVKMKEKGDIPEGYSVSREKKERFSLILESASTNQTSMYLCASSFRGRWGASRKTQYFGPGTRLLVL.

This clonotype was counted a single time. The chain has TRBV12-3 or TRBV12-4 and TRBJ2-5; TRBD1 is a possible D gene (6 bases). Trimming cost V 5 bases and J 4 bases, with 14 bases left between them. The CDR3 is 14 residues long. This chain's CDR3 is CASSRTPGAETQYF. As DNA, the CDR3 is TGTGCCAGCAGTCGTACCCCAGGGGCAGAGACCCAGTACTTC.

The CDR3 here is CASSFYRGSGNQPQHF. The CDR3 DNA reads as TGTGCCAGCAGTTTTTACAGGGGATCGGGCAATCAGCCCCAGCATTTT. The gene calls are TRBV12-3 or TRBV12-4 and TRBJ1-5; TRBD1 aligns across 7 bases. The CDR3 contains 16 residues. V lost 3 bases and J lost 2; bases outside the gene matches: 7.

This chain's CDR3 is CSVEAPGNRVGTEAFF. In DNA, the CDR3 is TGCAGCGTTGAAGCCCCGGGAAACAGGGTTGGCACTGAAGCTTTCTTT. The V and J genes are TRBV29-1 and TRBJ1-1; a possible D gene is TRBD1 (6 bases). The V gene lost 1 base and the J gene lost 4 bases, with 19 bases spanning the gap. Germline V gene lookup returns CDR1 SQVTM and CDR2 ANQGSEA. The CDR3 contains 16 residues.